The 25 T cell receptor beta chains given below trace back to one sample, sequenced in a study of blood T cell repertoires in COVID-19. Generated by immunoSEQ multiplex PCR, the TCRdb table keeps only in-frame clones and is missing some. The sample lists 150,000 to 200,000 clones, about 80% occurring once. Sequenced material: peripheral blood. The receptors originated from a human donor with acute or convalescent COVID-19. The donor label of this sample is uncertain.

The CDR3 coding sequence is TGTGCCAGCCGCTCTGCGGGACGTTACGAGCAGTACTTC. Protein product: CASRSAGRYEQYF. J is TRBJ2-7 and V is TRBV28, with TRBD2 as a possible D gene (6 bases). The V gene's germline CDR1 is MDHEN and CDR2 SYDVKM. The V end was cut by 8 bases, the J end by 4 bases, with 15 bases between. The CDR3 covers 13 residues.

The chain is built from TRBV5-1 and TRBJ1-4; a possible D gene is TRBD1 (5 bases). CDR3 length equals 15 residues. V was clipped by 4 bases and J by 5 bases, with 15 bases between them. Per the germline V gene, CDR1 is SGHRS and CDR2 is YFSETQ. The CDR3 sequence: CASSPAAGLNEKLFF. The CDR3 coding sequence is TGCGCCAGCAGCCCCGCGGCAGGGTTGAATGAAAAACTGTTTTTT.

V and J are TRBV10-1 and TRBJ2-1; 7 bases are shared with TRBD1. The germline V gene has CDR1 WNHNN and CDR2 SYGVQD (reference sequence). CDR3 size: 15 residues. With 7 bases clipped from V and 3 bases from J, the junction kept 9 bases outside the gene matches. This CDR3 reads CASTVRGSLYNEQFF. CDR3 bases: TGCGCCAGCACGGTCAGGGGGTCCCTCTACAATGAGCAGTTCTTC.

This chain connects TRBV7-7 to TRBJ2-5; TRBD2 aligns across 9 bases. V dropped 1 base and J dropped 2; count of bases not matched to a gene: 5. The CDR3 length is 16 residues. Germline values: CDR1 SSHAT, CDR2 FNYEAQ (reference sequence). CDR3 in amino acids: CASSLGGSGRQETQYF. The CDR3 nucleotides read TGTGCCAGCAGCTTAGGGGGTAGCGGGAGACAAGAGACCCAGTACTTC.

The rearrangement joins TRBV14 to TRBJ1-1; the D is unclear. The CDR3 totals 13 residues. The ends were cut back, 5 bases at V and 2 bases at J, with 9 bases in the middle. Germline lookup yields CDR1 SGHDN and CDR2 FVKESK. The CDR3 nucleotides read TGTGCCAGCAGCTCATACAGAAACACTGAAGCTTTCTTT. Amino acids: CASSSYRNTEAFF.

This clone was counted a single time. This sequence joins TRBV2 and TRBJ2-3; TRBD2 matches 11 bases. The CDR3 covers 17 residues. Trimming removed 3 bases from V and 3 bases from J; junction bases left unmatched: 8. The germline V gene has CDR1 SNHLY and CDR2 FYNNEI. Here the CDR3 DNA reads TGTGCCAGCAGTGAGGGGACACTAGCGGGAGTGACAGATACGCAGTATTTT. This translates into CASSEGTLAGVTDTQYF.

J is TRBJ2-7 and V is TRBV19; weak D call: TRBD2 (6 bases). CDR1 LNHDA and CDR2 SQIVND come from the germline V gene (reference sequence). This CDR3 spans 14 amino acids. Trimming pared 5 bases from V and 5 bases from J, leaving 16 bases between. Here the CDR3 reads CASSFTGTEHEQYF. CDR3 DNA: TGTGCCAGTAGTTTTACCGGGACTGAACACGAGCAGTACTTC.

The chain employs TRBV19 and TRBJ2-4; a weak D match, TRBD2 (6 bases). The germline CDR1 and CDR2 sequences are LNHDA and SQIVND (reference sequence). The CDR3 consists of 14 residues. The V gene lost 5 bases and the J gene lost 1 base, with 9 bases spanning the gap. The CDR3 DNA follows: TGTGCCAGTAGTTCAGGAGGGGCCAAAAACATTCAGTACTTC. Amino acids: CASSSGGAKNIQYF.

The gene calls are TRBV9 and TRBJ2-5, with TRBD2 identical over 9 bases. The CDR3 spans 18 residues. The trim removed 0 bases at V and 1 base at J, leaving 10 bases unmatched. The V gene's germline CDR1 is SGDLS and CDR2 YYNGEE. CDR3 in DNA: TGTGCCAGCAGCGTAGGCCTAGCGGGGCCTGGGGCCCAAGAGACCCAGTACTTC. Translating it yields CASSVGLAGPGAQETQYF.

The chain couples TRBV10-3 to TRBJ2-2, with 7 nucleotides matching TRBD1. CDR3 length equals 14 residues. Germline CDR1 ENHRY, CDR2 SYGVKD. V shed 7 bases and J 3 bases; nucleotides not matched to a gene: 5. The CDR3 loop is CAIKGAVYTGELFF. The CDR3 DNA sequence: TGTGCCATCAAGGGGGCGGTTTACACCGGGGAGCTGTTTTTT.

This chain connects TRBV3-1 (or the pseudogene TRBV3-2) to TRBJ1-2; D not certain. V dropped 0 bases and J dropped 8 bases, with 13 bases sitting between them. Germline CDR1 reads LGHDT; CDR2 reads YNNKEL (reference sequence). The CDR3 runs 14 residues. The CDR3 loop is CASSQDNRHRGYTF. The CDR3 DNA sequence: TGTGCCAGCAGCCAAGATAATCGACATCGAGGCTACACCTTC.

The V gene is TRBV3-1 (or the pseudogene TRBV3-2), the J gene TRBJ2-1; 8 bases match TRBD2. The germline gives CDR1 LGHDT, CDR2 YNNKEL (reference sequence). CDR3 length: 19 residues. V trimming: 6 bases; J trimming: 5 bases; junction bases outside the gene matches: 21. This CDR3 is CASSGLQLAGHTINNEQFF. The CDR3 bases are TGTGCCAGCAGTGGGCTCCAGCTAGCGGGCCATACAATCAACAATGAGCAGTTCTTC.

The chain has TRBV5-4 and TRBJ2-3, with D possibly being TRBD1 (5 bases). The length of the CDR3 is 14 residues. The germline V and J ends were trimmed by 1 base and 8 bases, with 14 bases remaining between them. The germline V gene has CDR1 SGHNT and CDR2 YYREEE (reference sequence). CDR3 in amino acids: CASSLQGLQSTQYF. As DNA, the CDR3 is TGTGCCAGCAGCTTGCAGGGCCTCCAGAGTACGCAGTATTTT. The entire variable domain, with the rest obtained from reference TRBV5-4 and TRBJ2-3, is as follows: ETGVTQSPTHLIKTRGQQVTLRCSSQSGHNTVSWYQQALGQGPQFIFQYYREEENGRGNFPPRFSGLQFPNYSSELNVNALELDDSALYLCASSLQGLQSTQYFGPGTRLTVL.

The chain employs TRBV5-4 and TRBJ2-3, with D perhaps TRBD1 (6 bases). Per germline, CDR1 SGHNT and CDR2 YYREEE (reference sequence). Trimming left V 0 bases short and J 5 bases short, with 7 bases between. The CDR3 covers 13 residues. CDR3 in amino acids: CASSLARGDTQYF. CDR3 DNA: TGTGCCAGCAGCTTGGCCAGGGGAGATACGCAGTATTTT.

The chain recombines TRBV28 with TRBJ2-3, with 9 bases identical to TRBD1. J was trimmed by 4 bases and V by 8 bases; bases with no gene match: 16. Germline assignment: CDR1 MDHEN and CDR2 SYDVKM. CDR3 length: 17 amino acids. The CDR3 coding sequence is TGTGCCAGCCCCCCCGCACAGGGGGCTAGCGCCCCAGATACGCAGTATTTT. Amino acid sequence: CASPPAQGASAPDTQYF.

The chain recombines TRBV27 with TRBJ1-6, with TRBD1 identical over 9 bases. V trimming: 6 bases; J trimming: 5 bases; junction bases outside the gene matches: 5. The CDR3 contains 15 residues. Germline V gives CDR1 MNHEY, CDR2 SMNVEV (reference sequence). CDR3 loop: CASRSWDRDNSPLHF. The CDR3 DNA reads TGTGCCAGCAGATCCTGGGACAGGGATAATTCACCCCTCCACTTT.

The genes are TRBV5-5 and TRBJ1-1; no clear D. V was trimmed by 3 bases and J by 8 bases, leaving 14 bases between them. The CDR3 runs to 13 residues. CDR1 SGHKS and CDR2 YYEKEE come from the germline V gene (reference sequence). DNA for the CDR3: TGTGCCAGCAGCTCCCACCCGGTTGTAGAAGCTTTCTTT. Its translation is CASSSHPVVEAFF.

The CDR3 sequence: CASSYQDIQYF. The CDR3 DNA follows: TGTGCCAGCAGTTACCAGGACATTCAGTACTTC. The chain combines TRBV6-5 with TRBJ2-4; D ambiguous. CDR3 length: 11 amino acids. Germline loops: CDR1 MNHEY, CDR2 SVGAGI. V lost 2 bases to trimming and J lost 8 bases, with 4 bases between them.

This sequence joins TRBV29-1 and TRBJ1-1; 9 bases map to TRBD1. Germline V lookup: CDR1 SQVTM, CDR2 ANQGSEA. The CDR3 consists of 15 residues. V was pared by 6 bases and J by 8 bases, with 16 bases of the junction left unmatched. The CDR3 spells CSVGGVDRGIREAFF. CDR3 sequence (DNA): TGCAGCGTCGGAGGGGTGGACAGGGGAATTCGGGAAGCTTTCTTT.

The CDR3 DNA follows: TGTGCCAGCAGCGAAACTAGCGGGGTTTCCTACGAGCAGTACTTC. This encodes CASSETSGVSYEQYF. This chain connects TRBV5-4 to TRBJ2-7, with TRBD2 identical over 10 bases. CDR1 is SGHNT and CDR2 is YYREEE in the germline V gene (reference sequence). The J segment lost 1 base and the V segment lost 4 bases, leaving 5 bases of the junction unmatched. CDR3 length: 15 residues.

This CDR3 is CASRPRDSYEQYF. The CDR3 DNA reads as TGTGCCAGCAGGCCCCGGGACTCCTACGAGCAGTACTTC. The rearrangement links TRBV7-9 to TRBJ2-7, with D possibly TRBD2 on 5 matching bases. This CDR3 has 13 amino acids. From germline, CDR1 is SEHNR and CDR2 FQNEAQ (reference sequence). Deletions cut 6 bases from V and 0 bases from J, with 9 bases between.

The chain has TRBV6-5 and TRBJ1-5, with 7 positions matching TRBD1. V gave up 6 bases and J gave up 4 bases; unmatched junction bases: 3. Germline V gives CDR1 MNHEY, CDR2 SVGAGI. CDR3 length: 13 amino acids. CDR3 nucleotides: TGTGCCAGCAGCCGGGACAGAAATCAGCCCCAGCATTTT. Amino acids: CASSRDRNQPQHF.

The CDR3 reads CASSIKRDRVYGQPQHF. CDR3 nucleotide sequence: TGTGCCAGTAGTATAAAGAGGGACAGGGTGTACGGACAGCCCCAGCATTTT. The chain couples TRBV19 to TRBJ1-5; 9 nucleotides align to TRBD1. The CDR3 covers 17 residues. Germline assignment: CDR1 LNHDA and CDR2 SQIVND (reference sequence). V was clipped by 2 bases and J by 7 bases; unmatched bases: 12. Based on the CDR3 plus reference TRBV19 and TRBJ1-5, the full variable domain is DGGITQSPKYLFRKEGQNVTLSCEQNLNHDAMYWYRQDPGQGLRLIYYSQIVNDFQKGDIAEGYSVSREKKESFPLTVTSAQKNPTAFYLCASSIKRDRVYGQPQHFGDGTRLSIL.

The chain links TRBV4-1 to TRBJ2-5, with 9 bases fitting TRBD1. Trimming took 4 bases from V and 1 from J; bases not matched to a gene: 4. CDR3 length equals 15 residues. CDR1 is MGHRA and CDR2 is YSYEKL in the germline V gene. This CDR3 is CASSLGTGSQETQYF. In DNA, the CDR3 is TGCGCCAGCAGCCTCGGGACAGGGTCCCAAGAGACCCAGTACTTC.

The gene calls are TRBV1 and TRBJ1-4; the D call of TRBD1 is as the table states it, not checked on the DNA. TRBV1 is deemed a pseudogene. The CDR3 is 18 amino acids. CDR3 sequence (DNA): TGCACCAGCAGCCAAGGCCCCGCCCGTACGTCCCAGGGGGAAAAACTGTTTTTT. Amino acids: CTSSQGPARTSQGEKLFF.